This T cell receptor beta chain was obtained from a study of cytomegalovirus exposure and HLA in healthy donors. As for the study in general: Early released data had tens of millions of unique TCRs, all coming from HLA-typed donors. Within the Caucasian-associated ancestry cluster were 81% of the approximately 400 genotyped donors. General study findings and limits: A later analysis reportedly found that, within productive TCRs, an Asian-associated ancestry cluster had fewer N-insertions than the mean observed across the roughly 700 donors. A later analysis found most CMV-associated TCR beta chains apparently HLA-restricted.

As concerns this clone: Its antigen is currently unknown.

The J segment lost 0 bases and the V segment lost 7 bases, leaving 13 bases of the junction unmatched. Germline values: CDR1 SGDLS, CDR2 YYNGEE. The CDR3 is made up of 17 amino acids. PCR amplification relied on 60 Vbeta primers (plus 13 Jbeta primers). The assay was immunoSEQ multiplex PCR, and TCRdb's table has in-frame clones only and misses some. The sample has around 100,000 clones, roughly 75% seen once. What was sequenced was PBMCs. The chain recombines TRBV9 with TRBJ2-3; TRBD2 matches at 8 bases. This receptor was taken from a woman aged 18-29 years in good health and CMV-seropositive. For the CDR3, the DNA is TGTGCCAGCCATCCGGGACTAGGGTTTTCTAGCACAGATACGCAGTATTTT. This encodes CASHPGLGFSSTDTQYF. Complete variable domain (other parts from reference TRBV9 and TRBJ2-3): DSGVTQTPKHLITATGQRVTLRCSPRSGDLSVYWYQQSLDQGLQFLIQYYNGEERAKGNILERFSAQQFPDLHSELNLSSLELGDSALYFCASHPGLGFSSTDTQYFGPGTRLTVL.